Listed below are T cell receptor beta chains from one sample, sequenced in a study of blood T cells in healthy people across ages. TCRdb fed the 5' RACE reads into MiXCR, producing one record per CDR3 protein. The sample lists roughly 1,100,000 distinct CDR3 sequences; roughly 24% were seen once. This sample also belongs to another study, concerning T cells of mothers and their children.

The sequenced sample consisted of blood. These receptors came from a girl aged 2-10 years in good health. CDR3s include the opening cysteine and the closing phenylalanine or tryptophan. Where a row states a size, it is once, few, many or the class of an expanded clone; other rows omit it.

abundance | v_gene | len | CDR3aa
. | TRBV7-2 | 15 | CACDGLLRSYNEQFF
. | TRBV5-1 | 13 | CASSFDWEREQFF
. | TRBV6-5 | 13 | CASGGGGFYGYTF
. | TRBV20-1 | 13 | CSAREAAPYEQYF
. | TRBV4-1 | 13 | CASSPEALYGYTF
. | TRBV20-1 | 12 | CSASYRNSPLHF
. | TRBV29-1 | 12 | CSRETFYKKLFF
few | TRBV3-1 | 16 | CASSQFYRDPTGELFF
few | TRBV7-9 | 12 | CASSLVAGPGFF
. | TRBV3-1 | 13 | CASSRGGNYGYTF
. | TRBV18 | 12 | CASSPLSVEQFF
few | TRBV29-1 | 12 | CSVEVRAGEQYF
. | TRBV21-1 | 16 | CASSNGAGEWIETQYF
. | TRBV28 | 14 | CASKYPGIDGGYTF
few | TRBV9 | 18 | CASSVRPAGVRSYNEQFF
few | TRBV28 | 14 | CATKSSGSWDEQFF
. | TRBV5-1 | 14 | CASSWSDSYNEQFF
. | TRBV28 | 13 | CASSHSGNNEQFF
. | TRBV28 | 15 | CASSFYRGGVGEQFF
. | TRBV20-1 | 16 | CSARDEAGDRYNEQFF
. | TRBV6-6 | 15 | CASSFLAGGFYGYTF
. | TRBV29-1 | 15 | CSVEVWGGVYNEQFF
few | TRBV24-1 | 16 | CATSGTASGDLNEQFF
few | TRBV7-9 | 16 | CASSLTLGLGRYEQFF
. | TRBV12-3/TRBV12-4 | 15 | CASSLLTRDSNVLTF
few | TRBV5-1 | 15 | CASSYISGSGNEQFF
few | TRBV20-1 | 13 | CSARVQGGDGCTF
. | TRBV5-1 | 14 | CASSLGRPTYEQYF
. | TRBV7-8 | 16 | CASSYLGGPLLSEQYF
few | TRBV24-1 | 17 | CATSDRVRTANTGELFF
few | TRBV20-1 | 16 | CSARGTSGGDSYTQYF
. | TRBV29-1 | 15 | CSVEVVGGKDEKLFF
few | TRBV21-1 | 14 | CASSKSRMDTEAFF
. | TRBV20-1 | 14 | CSARQGFSGNTIYF
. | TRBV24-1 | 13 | CATSDPGSGEQFF
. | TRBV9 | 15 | CASSVLGGGNYGYTF
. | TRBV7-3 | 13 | CASSSFDRTEAFF
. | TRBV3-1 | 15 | CASSQDQRGQETQYF
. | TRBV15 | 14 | CATSRGKDTYEQYF